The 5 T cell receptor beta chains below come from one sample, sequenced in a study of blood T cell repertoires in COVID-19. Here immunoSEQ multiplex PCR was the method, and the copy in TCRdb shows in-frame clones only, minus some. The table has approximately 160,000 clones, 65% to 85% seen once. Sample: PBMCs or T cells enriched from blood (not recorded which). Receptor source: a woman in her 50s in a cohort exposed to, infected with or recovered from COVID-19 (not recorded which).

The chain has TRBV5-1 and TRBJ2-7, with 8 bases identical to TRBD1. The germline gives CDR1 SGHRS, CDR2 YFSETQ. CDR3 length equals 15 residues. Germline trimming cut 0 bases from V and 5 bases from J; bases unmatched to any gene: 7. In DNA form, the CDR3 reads TGCGCCAGCAGCTTGGAGGACAGGGAGGTAGACGAGCAGTACTTC. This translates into CASSLEDREVDEQYF.

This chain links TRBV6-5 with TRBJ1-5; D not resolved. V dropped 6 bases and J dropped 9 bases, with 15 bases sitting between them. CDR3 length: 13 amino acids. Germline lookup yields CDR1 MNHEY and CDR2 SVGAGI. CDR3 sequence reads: CASSPGRERPQHF. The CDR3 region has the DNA TGTGCCAGCAGCCCGGGTAGGGAGAGGCCCCAGCATTTT.

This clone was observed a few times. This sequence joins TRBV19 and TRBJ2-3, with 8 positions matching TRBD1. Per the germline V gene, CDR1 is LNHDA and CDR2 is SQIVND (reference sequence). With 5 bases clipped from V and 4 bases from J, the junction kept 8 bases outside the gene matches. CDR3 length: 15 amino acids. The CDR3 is CASSWSGGSSDTQYF. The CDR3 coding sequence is TGTGCCAGTAGTTGGTCAGGGGGCTCATCAGATACGCAGTATTTT.

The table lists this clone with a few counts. CDR3 DNA: TGTGCCAGCAGTTATCAGGCCGCTAACTATGGCTACACCTTC. Amino acid sequence: CASSYQAANYGYTF. This chain links TRBV6-5 with TRBJ1-2; no firm D call. The V gene lost 3 bases and the J gene lost 0 bases, with 8 bases spanning the gap. The CDR3 covers 14 residues. Germline V gene sequence: CDR1 MNHEY, CDR2 SVGAGI.

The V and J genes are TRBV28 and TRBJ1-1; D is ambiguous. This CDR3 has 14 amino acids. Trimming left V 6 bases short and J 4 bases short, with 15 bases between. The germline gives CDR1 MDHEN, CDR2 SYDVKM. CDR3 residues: CASRPTGGGTEAFF. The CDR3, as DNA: TGTGCCAGCAGACCGACGGGCGGAGGCACTGAAGCTTTCTTT.